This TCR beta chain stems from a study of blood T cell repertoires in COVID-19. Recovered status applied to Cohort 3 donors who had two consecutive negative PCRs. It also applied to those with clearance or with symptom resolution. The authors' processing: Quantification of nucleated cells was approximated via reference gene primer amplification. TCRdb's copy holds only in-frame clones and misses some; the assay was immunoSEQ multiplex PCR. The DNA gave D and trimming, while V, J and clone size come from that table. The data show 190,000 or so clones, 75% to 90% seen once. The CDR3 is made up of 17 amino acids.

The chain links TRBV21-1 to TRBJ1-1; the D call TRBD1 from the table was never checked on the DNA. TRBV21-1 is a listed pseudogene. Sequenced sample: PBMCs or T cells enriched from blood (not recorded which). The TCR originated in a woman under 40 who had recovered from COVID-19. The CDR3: CASSTRQLQQIHTEAFF. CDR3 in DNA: TGTGCCAGCAGCACAAGACAGCTCCAACAAATCCACACTGAAGCTTTCTTT.